This record concerns one TCR beta chain sequence. Its antigen is currently unknown. The data were produced by immunoSEQ multiplex PCR, yet TCRdb's version contains in-frame clones alone and is incomplete. The sample has approximately 2,300,000 clones; about nine tenths are singletons. Germline loops: CDR1 MNHEY, CDR2 SMNVEV (reference sequence). Trimming left V 1 base short and J 1 base short, with 11 bases between. The CDR3 runs to 15 residues. These data belong to a study of shared clonotypes between healthy human individuals. Study outcomes and limitations: The naive CD4 repertoires of four donors were compared, and around 4.7% of clonotypes were shared.

The J gene is TRBJ2-7, the V gene TRBV27; no reliable D call. The sample taken for sequencing was naive CD4+ T cells from PBMCs. Subset indicated: CD45RA+ positively selected. This clonotype originated in a man aged 18 to 30 in good health. Some clones in this sample may be carry-over from other donors' samples. DNA for the CDR3: TGTGCCAGCAGTTTATTAGCCAGGCAGTCCTACGAGCAGTACTTC. Translated, it gives CASSLLARQSYEQYF.